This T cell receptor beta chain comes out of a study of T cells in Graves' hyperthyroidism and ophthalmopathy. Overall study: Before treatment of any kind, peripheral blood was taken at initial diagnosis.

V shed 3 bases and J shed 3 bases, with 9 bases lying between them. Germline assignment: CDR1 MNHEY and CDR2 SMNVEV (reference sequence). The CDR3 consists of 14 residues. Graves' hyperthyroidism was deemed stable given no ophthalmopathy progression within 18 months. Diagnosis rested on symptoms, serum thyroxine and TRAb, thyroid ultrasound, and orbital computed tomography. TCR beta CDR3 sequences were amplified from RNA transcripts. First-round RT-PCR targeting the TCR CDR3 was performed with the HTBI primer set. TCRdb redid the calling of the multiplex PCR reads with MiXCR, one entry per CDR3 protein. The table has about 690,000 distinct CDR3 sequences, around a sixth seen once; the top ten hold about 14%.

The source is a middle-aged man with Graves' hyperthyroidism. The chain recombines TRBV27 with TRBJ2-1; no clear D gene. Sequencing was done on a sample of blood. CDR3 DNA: TGTGCCAGCAGTTTGTGGGTCCACTACAATGAGCAGTTCTTC. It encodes CASSLWVHYNEQFF.